The present TCR beta chain was sequenced within a study of blood T cell repertoires in COVID-19. This table comes from immunoSEQ multiplex PCR, and its TCRdb copy is limited to in-frame clones, with some not included. Altogether around 130,000 clones are present, approximately 83% being singletons, with the ten largest covering about 5%. The CDR3 sequence is 17 residues long. The germline V gene encodes CDR1 LNHDA and CDR2 SQIVND (reference sequence). V trimming: 4 bases; J trimming: 3 bases; junction bases outside the gene matches: 10. Material: peripheral blood. The gene calls are TRBV19 and TRBJ1-5, with TRBD1 identical over 9 bases. This receptor was taken from a woman aged 70-85 years with acute or convalescent COVID-19. Here the CDR3 DNA reads TGTGCCAGTAGTAAATCTCCGGGACAGGGAAACAATCAGCCCCAGCATTTT. Amino acid sequence: CASSKSPGQGNNQPQHF.